The next 11 T cell receptor beta chains were all read from a single sample in a study of blood T cell repertoires in COVID-19. The assay was immunoSEQ multiplex PCR, and TCRdb's table has in-frame clones only and misses some. Counted here are approximately 210,000 clones, about 80% occurring once; the ten biggest clones make up about 15%. Sample: PBMCs or T cells enriched from blood (not recorded which). These receptors all come from a man between 35 and 55 years old who had recovered from COVID-19.

The chain recombines TRBV7-9 with TRBJ2-3; TRBD2 matches 12 bases. The germline V gene encodes CDR1 SEHNR and CDR2 FQNEAQ (reference sequence). The CDR3 loop spans 15 amino acids. V lost 5 bases to trimming and J lost 4 bases; unmatched junction nucleotides: 4. This CDR3 reads CASSRTSGAPDTQYF. In DNA form, the CDR3 reads TGTGCCAGCAGCCGGACTAGCGGGGCCCCAGATACGCAGTATTTT.

The V gene is TRBV18, the J gene TRBJ1-5, with unresolved D. The CDR3 is 13 residues long. Germline loops: CDR1 KGHSH, CDR2 LQKENI. Trimming cost V 3 bases and J 7 bases, with 10 bases left between them. CDR3 in amino acids: CASSPIGGQPQHF. The CDR3 nucleotides read TGTGCCAGCTCACCGATAGGCGGGCAGCCCCAGCATTTT.

This clone has a single count. This chain uses TRBV12-3 or TRBV12-4 with TRBJ1-5, with no clear D. The CDR3 has 13 amino acids. V shed 0 bases and J shed 5 bases, with 5 bases lying between them. The CDR3 coding sequence is TGTGCCAGCAGTTTAGCAGCCGATCAGCCCCAGCATTTT. Amino acids: CASSLAADQPQHF.

This clone came up a few times. This chain links TRBV6-6 with TRBJ1-2, with D possibly being TRBD1 (6 bases). CDR1 is MNHNY, CDR2 SVGAGI, per germline (reference sequence). The CDR3 runs to 13 residues. V dropped 6 bases and J dropped 4 bases, with 12 bases sitting between them. The CDR3 DNA reads TGTGCCAGCAGACAGGGTTCAGCCTATGGCTACACCTTC. Translated, it gives CASRQGSAYGYTF.

As DNA, the CDR3 is TGTGCCAGCAGTGAAACTCGCTACGAGCAGTACTTC. Amino acids: CASSETRYEQYF. The J gene is TRBJ2-7, the V gene TRBV6-1; D is unresolved. There are 12 residues in the CDR3. The germline CDR1 and CDR2 sequences are MNHNS and SASEGT. Trimming took 2 bases from V and 3 from J, leaving 5 bases between them.

This clone was counted between two and nine times. The chain recombines TRBV5-1 with TRBJ1-2, with unresolved D. V dropped 1 base and J dropped 4 bases, with 8 bases sitting between them. The germline V gene has CDR1 SGHRS and CDR2 YFSETQ. This CDR3 has 13 amino acids. The CDR3 DNA is TGCGCCAGCAGCTTGCTGGGGAGCTATGGCTACACCTTC. This translates into CASSLLGSYGYTF.

The J gene is TRBJ1-2, the V gene TRBV3-1 (or the pseudogene TRBV3-2); D might be TRBD1 (5 bases). Germline assignment: CDR1 LGHDT and CDR2 YNNKEL (reference sequence). The V gene lost 4 bases and the J gene lost 5 bases, with 14 bases spanning the gap. The CDR3 length is 14 residues. The CDR3 here is CASSRPGENYGYTF. The CDR3 bases are TGTGCCAGCAGCCGCCCGGGGGAAAATTATGGCTACACCTTC.

For the CDR3, the DNA is TGTGCCAGCAGCGTAGGACAGGGAGATGAAAAACTGTTTTTT. Amino acid sequence: CASSVGQGDEKLFF. The V gene is TRBV9, the J gene TRBJ1-4, with 7 bases identical to TRBD1. The CDR3 spans 14 residues. The V segment lost 0 bases and the J segment 6 bases; nucleotides outside the gene matches: 2. Per germline, CDR1 SGDLS and CDR2 YYNGEE.

The gene calls are TRBV5-8 and TRBJ2-2; the match to TRBD2 covers 8 bases. Trimming cost V 4 bases and J 5 bases; bases outside gene matches: 13. CDR1 and CDR2 from the germline V gene are SGHTS and YDEGEE. The length of the CDR3 is 17 residues. Written as DNA, the CDR3 is TGTGCCAGCAGCAAGGCCCAAGCGGGAGCACGTACCGGGGAGCTGTTTTTT. This encodes CASSKAQAGARTGELFF.

The table lists this clone with a few counts. V and J are TRBV28 and TRBJ2-1, with 12 positions matching TRBD2. With V trimmed by 8 bases and J by 5 bases, 7 bases remained unmatched. Germline CDR1 is MDHEN and CDR2 is SYDVKM. The CDR3 is 15 residues long. The CDR3 region is CASRPGLAGNNEQFF. The CDR3 DNA is TGTGCCAGCCGACCTGGACTAGCGGGGAACAATGAGCAGTTCTTC.

The chain has TRBV2 and TRBJ2-3; 10 bases align to TRBD1. The CDR3 runs 16 residues. CDR1 and CDR2 from the germline V gene are SNHLY and FYNNEI. Unmatched junction bases numbered 6, after V lost 2 bases and J lost 4 bases. The CDR3 protein is CASSESGTGDPDTQYF. Written as DNA, the CDR3 is TGTGCCAGCAGTGAATCTGGGACAGGGGACCCAGATACGCAGTATTTT.